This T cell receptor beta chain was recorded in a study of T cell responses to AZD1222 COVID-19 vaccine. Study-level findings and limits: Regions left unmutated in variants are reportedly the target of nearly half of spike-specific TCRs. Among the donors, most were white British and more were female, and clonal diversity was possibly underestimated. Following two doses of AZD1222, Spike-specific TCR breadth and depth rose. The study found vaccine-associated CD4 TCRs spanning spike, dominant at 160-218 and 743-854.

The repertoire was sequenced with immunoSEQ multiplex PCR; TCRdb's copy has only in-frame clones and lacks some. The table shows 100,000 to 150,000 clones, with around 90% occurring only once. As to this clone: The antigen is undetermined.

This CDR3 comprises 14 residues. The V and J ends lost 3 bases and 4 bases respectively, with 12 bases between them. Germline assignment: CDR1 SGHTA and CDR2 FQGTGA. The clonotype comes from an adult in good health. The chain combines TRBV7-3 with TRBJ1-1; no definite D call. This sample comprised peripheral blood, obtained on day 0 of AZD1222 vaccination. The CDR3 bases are TGTGCCAGCAGCTTTGCAGCAATCGGCACTGAAGCTTTCTTT. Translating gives CASSFAAIGTEAFF.